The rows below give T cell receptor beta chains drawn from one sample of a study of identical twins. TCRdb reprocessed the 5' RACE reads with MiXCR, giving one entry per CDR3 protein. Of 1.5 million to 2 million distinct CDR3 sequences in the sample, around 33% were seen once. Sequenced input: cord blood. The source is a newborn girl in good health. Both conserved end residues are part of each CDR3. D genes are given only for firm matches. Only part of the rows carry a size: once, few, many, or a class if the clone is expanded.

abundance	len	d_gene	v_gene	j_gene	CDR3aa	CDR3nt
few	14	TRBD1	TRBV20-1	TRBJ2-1	CSAIPGGRYNEQFF	TGCAGTGCTATACCAGGGGGCAGGTACAATGAGCAGTTCTTC
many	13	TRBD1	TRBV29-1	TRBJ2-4	CSVTGVAKNIQYF	TGCAGCGTCACAGGGGTAGCCAAAAACATTCAGTACTTC
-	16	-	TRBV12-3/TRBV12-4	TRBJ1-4	CASSFWGRGLWRKLFF	TGTGCCAGCAGTTTTTGGGGTCGGGGGCTCTGGAGAAAACTGTTTTTT
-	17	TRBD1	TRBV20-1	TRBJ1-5	CSARVGGQRRSNQPQHF	TGCAGTGCTAGAGTGGGGGGACAGAGAAGGAGCAATCAGCCCCAGCATTTT
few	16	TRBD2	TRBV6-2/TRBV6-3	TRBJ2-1	CASSAGSGSVFNEQFF	TGTGCCAGCAGTGCCGGGAGCGGGAGCGTTTTCAATGAGCAGTTCTTC
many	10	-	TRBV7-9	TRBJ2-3	CASFTDTQYF	TGTGCCAGTTTCACAGATACGCAGTATTTT
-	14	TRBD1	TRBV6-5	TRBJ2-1	CASRRPTGGNEQFF	TGTGCCAGCAGGCGACCCACAGGGGGCAATGAGCAGTTCTTC
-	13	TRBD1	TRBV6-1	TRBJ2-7	CASRGTGWYEQYF	TGTGCCAGCAGGGGGACAGGGTGGTACGAGCAGTACTTC
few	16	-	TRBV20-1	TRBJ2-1	CSAPWKDALGWNEQFF	TGCAGTGCCCCCTGGAAGGATGCGCTAGGGTGGAATGAGCAGTTCTTC
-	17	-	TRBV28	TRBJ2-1	CASSFDRRGTSYNEQFF	TGTGCCAGCAGTTTTGACAGGCGAGGGACCTCCTACAATGAGCAGTTCTTC
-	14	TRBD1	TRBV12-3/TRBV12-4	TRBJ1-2	CAGSLDRGQDGYTF	TGTGCCGGCAGTTTGGACAGGGGGCAAGATGGCTACACCTTC
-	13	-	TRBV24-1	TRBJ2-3	CATGDSSTDTQYF	TGTGCAACGGGAGACTCTAGCACAGATACGCAGTATTTT
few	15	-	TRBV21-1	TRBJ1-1	CASSKAGGQNTEAFF	TGTGCCAGCAGCAAAGCGGGGGGACAGAACACTGAAGCTTTCTTT
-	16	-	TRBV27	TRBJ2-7	CASSPIGAPGGDEQYF	TGTGCCAGCAGTCCCATCGGGGCCCCCGGGGGCGACGAGCAGTACTTC
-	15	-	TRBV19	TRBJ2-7	CASRQAGTTSYEQYF	TGTGCCAGTAGACAGGCCGGGACAACCTCCTACGAGCAGTACTTC
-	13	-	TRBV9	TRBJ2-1	CASSVQPLNEQFF	TGTGCCAGCAGCGTACAACCCCTCAATGAGCAGTTCTTC
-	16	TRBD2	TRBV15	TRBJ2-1	CAISSRNLAVYNEQFF	TGTGCCATCAGCAGCCGTAATCTAGCGGTTTACAATGAGCAGTTCTTC
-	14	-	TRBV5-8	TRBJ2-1	CASSFSSALSEQFF	TGTGCCAGCAGCTTTTCGTCTGCGTTGAGTGAGCAGTTCTTC
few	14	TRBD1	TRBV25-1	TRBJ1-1	CASSGGQANTEAFF	TGTGCCAGCAGTGGGGGACAGGCGAACACTGAAGCTTTCTTT
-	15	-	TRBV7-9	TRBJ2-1	CASSLRGAPFNEQFF	TGTGCCAGCAGCTTACGGGGGGCCCCCTTCAATGAGCAGTTCTTC
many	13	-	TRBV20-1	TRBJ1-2	CSASRGANYGYTF	TGCAGCGCGAGCAGGGGAGCTAACTATGGCTACACCTTC
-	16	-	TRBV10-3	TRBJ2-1	CAISDPPGTSYNEQFF	TGTGCCATCAGTGACCCCCCAGGGACCTCCTACAATGAGCAGTTCTTC
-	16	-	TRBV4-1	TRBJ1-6	CASSRTESSYNSPLHF	TGCGCCAGCAGTCGGACAGAGAGCTCCTATAATTCACCCCTCCACTTT
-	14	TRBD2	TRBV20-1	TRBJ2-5	CSARDLGLAEGQYF	TGCAGTGCTAGAGATCTCGGGCTAGCGGAGGGGCAGTACTTC
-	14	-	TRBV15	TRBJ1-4	CAIARAPTNEKLFF	TGTGCCATCGCAAGAGCCCCAACTAATGAAAAACTGTTTTTT
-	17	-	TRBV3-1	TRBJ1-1	CASSQVMGSIMNTEAFF	TGTGCCAGCAGCCAAGTTATGGGAAGCATCATGAACACTGAAGCTTTCTTT
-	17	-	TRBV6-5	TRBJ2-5	CASSYSASALMQETQYF	TGTGCCAGCAGTTACTCGGCTAGCGCCCTGATGCAGGAGACCCAGTACTTC
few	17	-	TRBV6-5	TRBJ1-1	CASSYSSLTLDPTEAFF	TGTGCCAGCAGTTACTCCAGCCTGACGTTGGATCCCACTGAAGCTTTCTTT
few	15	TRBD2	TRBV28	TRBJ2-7	CASIEGGSEGYEQYF	TGTGCCAGCATCGAAGGCGGGAGTGAGGGCTACGAGCAGTACTTC
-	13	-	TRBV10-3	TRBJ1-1	CAISEGRSIKAFF	TGTGCCATCAGTGAGGGACGGAGCATCAAAGCTTTCTTT
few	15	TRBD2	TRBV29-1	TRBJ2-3	CSAHGLAPNPFTQYF	TGCAGCGCCCACGGACTAGCCCCGAACCCGTTTACGCAGTATTTT
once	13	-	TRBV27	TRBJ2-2	CASSLWGGIDLFF	TGTGCCAGCAGTTTATGGGGCGGTATCGATTTGTTTTTT
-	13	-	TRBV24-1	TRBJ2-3	CATGDRRGDTQYF	TGTGCCACCGGTGATCGTAGGGGAGATACGCAGTATTTT
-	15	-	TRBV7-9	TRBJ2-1	CASSPRVGVQNEQFF	TGTGCCAGCAGCCCTAGAGTCGGGGTACAGAATGAGCAGTTCTTC
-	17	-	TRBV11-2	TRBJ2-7	CASSLVRTGGRSYEQYF	TGTGCCAGCAGCTTAGTCCGGACGGGGGGCCGTTCCTACGAGCAGTACTTC
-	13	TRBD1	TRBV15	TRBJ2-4	CATSKDRADIQYF	TGTGCCACCAGCAAGGACAGGGCGGACATTCAGTACTTC
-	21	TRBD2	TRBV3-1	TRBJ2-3	CASSQVTYSETSGEPTDTQYF	TGTGCCAGCAGCCAAGTGACATATTCCGAGACTAGCGGGGAACCCACAGATACGCAGTATTTT
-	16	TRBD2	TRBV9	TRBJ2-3	CASSVALAGGAYTQYF	TGTGCCAGCAGCGTAGCCTTAGCGGGAGGCGCCTATACGCAGTATTTT
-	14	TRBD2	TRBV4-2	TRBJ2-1	CASSHGTSGYEQFF	TGTGCCAGCAGCCATGGGACTAGCGGCTACGAGCAGTTCTTC
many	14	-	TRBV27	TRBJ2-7	CASSFLGDSYEQYF	TGTGCCAGCAGTTTCTTGGGCGACTCCTACGAGCAGTACTTC
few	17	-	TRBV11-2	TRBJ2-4	CASSSLIGSLAKNIQYF	TGTGCCAGCAGCTCCCTAATCGGATCTCTAGCCAAAAACATTCAGTACTTC
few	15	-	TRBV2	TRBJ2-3	CASSEWGHGTDTQYF	TGTGCCAGCAGTGAGTGGGGGCACGGCACAGATACGCAGTATTTT
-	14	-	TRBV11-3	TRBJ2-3	CASSLDRARGTQYF	TGTGCCAGCAGCTTAGACCGGGCCCGGGGTACGCAGTATTTT
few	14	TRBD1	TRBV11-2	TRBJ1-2	CASSPIVTGRGYTF	TGTGCCAGCAGCCCAATCGTGACAGGGCGAGGCTACACCTTC
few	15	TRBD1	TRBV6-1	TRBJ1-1	CASSETGTGGTEAFF	TGTGCCAGCAGTGAAACCGGGACAGGGGGCACTGAAGCTTTCTTT
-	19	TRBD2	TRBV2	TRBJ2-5	CASSEDGRTSGGTQETQYF	TGTGCCAGCAGTGAAGACGGTCGGACTAGCGGGGGGACACAGGAGACCCAGTACTTC
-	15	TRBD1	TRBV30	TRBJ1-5	CAWSVDGTGRQPQHF	TGTGCCTGGAGTGTAGACGGGACAGGTCGGCAGCCCCAGCATTTT
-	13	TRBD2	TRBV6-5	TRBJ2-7	CASVSSGTYEQYF	TGTGCCAGCGTATCTAGCGGAACCTACGAGCAGTACTTC
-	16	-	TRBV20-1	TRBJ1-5	CSASLGGAYSNQPQHF	TGCAGTGCTAGTCTGGGCGGGGCCTATAGCAATCAGCCCCAGCATTTT
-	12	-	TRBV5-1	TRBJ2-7	CASSSARGEQYF	TGCGCCAGCAGCTCCGCTAGGGGCGAGCAGTACTTC
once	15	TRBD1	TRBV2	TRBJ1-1	CASSIHGTDNTEAFF	TGTGCCAGCTCAATCCATGGGACAGACAACACTGAAGCTTTCTTT
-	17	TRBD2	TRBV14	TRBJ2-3	CASSQWSVAGASDTQYF	TGTGCCAGCAGCCAGTGGAGCGTGGCGGGAGCTTCAGATACGCAGTATTTT
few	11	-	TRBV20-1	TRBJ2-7	CSATLKYEQYF	TGCAGTGCAACTTTGAAATACGAGCAGTACTTC
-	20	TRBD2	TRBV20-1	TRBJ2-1	CSAREGYGLAGYRADNEQFF	TGCAGTGCTAGAGAAGGATATGGGCTAGCGGGGTACCGAGCTGACAATGAGCAGTTCTTC
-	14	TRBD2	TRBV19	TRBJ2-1	CASSSGSPYNEQFF	TGTGCCAGCTCAAGCGGGAGTCCCTACAATGAGCAGTTCTTC